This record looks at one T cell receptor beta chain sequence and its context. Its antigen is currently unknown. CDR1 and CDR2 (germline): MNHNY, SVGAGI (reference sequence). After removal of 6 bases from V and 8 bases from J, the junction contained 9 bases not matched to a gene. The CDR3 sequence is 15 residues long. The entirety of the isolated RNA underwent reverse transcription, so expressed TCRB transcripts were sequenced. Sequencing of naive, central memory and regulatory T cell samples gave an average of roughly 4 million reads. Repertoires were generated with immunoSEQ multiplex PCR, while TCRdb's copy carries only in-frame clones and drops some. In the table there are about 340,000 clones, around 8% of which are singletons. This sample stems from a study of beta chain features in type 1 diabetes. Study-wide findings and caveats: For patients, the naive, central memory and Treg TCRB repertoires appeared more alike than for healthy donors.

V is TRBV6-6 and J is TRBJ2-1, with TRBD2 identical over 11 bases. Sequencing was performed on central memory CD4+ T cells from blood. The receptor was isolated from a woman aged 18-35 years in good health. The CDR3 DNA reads TGTGCCAGCAGGAGCACTAGCGGGAGAGTCCATGAGCAGTTCTTC. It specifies CASRSTSGRVHEQFF.